These 2 T cell receptor beta chains came from one sample sequenced in a study of post-analysis software for immune sequencing data. Study outcomes and limitations: A handful of TRBV segments occurring more often in patients than controls included TRBV5-6, TRBV5-1 and TRBV20-1.

No antigen has been assigned to these receptors. The authors incorporated unique molecular identifiers into the TCR beta cDNA libraries. Via MiXCR, TCRdb re-called the PCR reads, giving one row per CDR3 protein. This sample carries a few hundred thousand distinct CDR3 sequences, roughly 34% of them seen once, and the ten largest clones take less than 6%. The material sequenced was blood. All receptors come from a girl younger than 18 with multiple sclerosis.

The V gene is TRBV3-1, the J gene TRBJ2-5, with D possibly TRBD2 on 6 matching bases. From germline, CDR1 is LGHDT and CDR2 YNNKEL (reference sequence). There are 15 residues in the CDR3. The V end lost 1 base, the J end lost 4 bases, and 13 bases lay between the germline ends. The CDR3 DNA reads TGTGCCAGCAGCCAAGTGTTAGCGGAAGGAGAGACCCAGTACTTC. Protein product: CASSQVLAEGETQYF.

This clonotype was detected many times. The rearrangement joins TRBV6-4 to TRBJ2-1; tentative D call: TRBD2 (5 bases). V dropped 3 bases and J dropped 13 bases, with 16 bases sitting between them. This CDR3 contains 13 residues. Germline V gives CDR1 MRHNA, CDR2 SNTAGT. The CDR3 here is CASSEGEGTGQFF. In nucleotides, the CDR3 is TGTGCCAGCAGTGAGGGCGAGGGAACGGGTCAGTTCTTC.